This T cell receptor beta chain was sequenced during a study of CD8+ T cells in alopecia areata. For the study at large: For the treated group, dosing was oral tofacitinib at 5 to 10 mg twice daily.

Study findings and constraints: There was only one nonresponder, so it was unclear how baseline CD8+ expansion relates to response. Mice gave a clearer picture of TCR sharing than patients did, possibly for HLA-related reasons.

This CDR3 is 15 amino acids long. Germline CDR1 and CDR2: MNHEY and SMNVEV (reference sequence). The V gene end was trimmed by 4 bases and the J gene end by 3 bases; junction bases not matched to a gene: 9. As for this clone: Its antigen is currently unknown.

RNA was isolated and reverse transcribed to cDNA, the sequencing template. Generated by immunoSEQ multiplex PCR, the TCRdb table keeps only in-frame clones and is missing some. The table lists 35,000 to 45,000 clones, about nine tenths of them singletons. As to treatment: oral pan-JAK inhibitor, 5-10 mg twice daily. Peripheral blood and lesional scalp punch biopsies came from alopecia areata patients. The sequenced sample was CD8+ T cells sorted from blood, obtained at week 24, from a patient treated with tofacitinib. The source is a human donor with alopecia areata. The chain joins TRBV27 to TRBJ2-7; 7 bases map to TRBD1. This chain's CDR3 is CASSSLQGMIYEQYF. CDR3 in DNA: TGTGCCAGCAGTTCCTTACAGGGGATGATCTACGAGCAGTACTTC.